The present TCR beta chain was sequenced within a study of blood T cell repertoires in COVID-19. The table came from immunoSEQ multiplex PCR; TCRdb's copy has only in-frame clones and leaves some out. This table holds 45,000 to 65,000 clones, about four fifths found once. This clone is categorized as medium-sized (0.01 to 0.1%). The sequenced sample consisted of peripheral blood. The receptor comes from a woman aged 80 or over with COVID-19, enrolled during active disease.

This CDR3 reads CASSLDRSSYNEQFF. In nucleotides, the CDR3 is TGCGCCAGCAGTCTGGACAGGAGCTCCTACAATGAGCAGTTCTTC. This chain uses TRBV4-1 with TRBJ2-1; 7 bases map to TRBD1. The V and J ends lost 6 bases and 0 bases, in that order; junction bases with no gene match: 5. Germline V lookup: CDR1 MGHRA, CDR2 YSYEKL. The CDR3 length is 15 residues.